The rows below give T cell receptor beta chains drawn from one sample of a study of CD8+ T cells in alopecia areata. The data were produced by immunoSEQ multiplex PCR, yet TCRdb's version contains in-frame clones alone and is incomplete. The sample contains roughly 110,000 clones, 80% to 85% of which appear only once. Sequenced material: CD8+ T cells sorted from blood, taken at week 24, from a patient treated with tofacitinib. The receptors stem from a human donor with alopecia areata. The CDR3 runs from the conserved cysteine through the conserved F or W. Each record gives: D gene, V gene, J gene, clone size, CDR3 DNA, CDR3 protein. D genes are given only for firm matches. The size of a clone is reported for some rows only, either as once, few or many, or as a class for expanded clones.

D: TRBD2
V: TRBV19
J: TRBJ2-3
size: NA
DNA: TGTGCCAGTAATCCGGGACTAGCGGGAGCAGATACGCAGTATTTT
CDR3: CASNPGLAGADTQYF

D: NA
V: TRBV29-1
J: TRBJ2-7
size: NA
DNA: TGCAGCGCAGGCGTGGGCAGGGCCTCCTACGAGCAGTACTTC
CDR3: CSAGVGRASYEQYF

D: TRBD2
V: TRBV29-1
J: TRBJ2-7
size: NA
DNA: TGCAGCGCTGTCCGTGCGGGGGGGCTCTACGAGCAGTACTTC
CDR3: CSAVRAGGLYEQYF

D: NA
V: TRBV6-5
J: TRBJ2-7
size: NA
DNA: TGTGCCAGCAGCCACTACCCCACCGGCTACGAGCAGTACTTC
CDR3: CASSHYPTGYEQYF

D: TRBD1
V: TRBV4-1
J: TRBJ1-4
size: NA
DNA: TGCGCCAGCAGCCAAGTCGACAGGGCTGATGAAAAACTGTTTTTT
CDR3: CASSQVDRADEKLFF

D: NA
V: TRBV27
J: TRBJ2-5
size: NA
DNA: TGTGCCAGCAGTTGGGCAGCTCAAGAGACCCAGTACTTC
CDR3: CASSWAAQETQYF

D: TRBD1
V: TRBV13
J: TRBJ2-5
size: once
DNA: TGTGCCAGCAGCCTCGAGGGTAGAGGGGGGACAGGGGAGACCCAGTACTTC
CDR3: CASSLEGRGGTGETQYF

D: NA
V: TRBV27
J: TRBJ2-7
size: few
DNA: TGTGCCAGCAGTTTAACCCCCTCCGGTGACGAGCAGTACTTC
CDR3: CASSLTPSGDEQYF

D: NA
V: TRBV4-1
J: TRBJ2-7
size: NA
DNA: TGCGCCAGCAGCCAAGTCCAGGGGGAGGACTACGAGCAGTACTTC
CDR3: CASSQVQGEDYEQYF

D: NA
V: TRBV29-1
J: TRBJ2-7
size: NA
DNA: TGCAGCGTTGAAGCAGGGTCCACAACCTACGAGCAGTACTTC
CDR3: CSVEAGSTTYEQYF

D: TRBD2
V: TRBV14
J: TRBJ2-6
size: few
DNA: TGTGCCAGCAGCCATACCCTAGCGGGGGGACGCTCTGGGGCCAACGTCCTGACTTTC
CDR3: CASSHTLAGGRSGANVLTF

D: TRBD1
V: TRBV2
J: TRBJ2-2
size: NA
DNA: TGTGCTCAAGACAGGGGAGTGGCCGGGGAGCTGTTTTTT
CDR3: CAQDRGVAGELFF

D: NA
V: TRBV7-8
J: TRBJ2-3
size: NA
DNA: TGTGCCAGCAGCCCTACAGGGCCTACAGATACGCAGTATTTT
CDR3: CASSPTGPTDTQYF

D: NA
V: TRBV5-1
J: TRBJ1-2
size: NA
DNA: TGCGCCAGCAGCTCAGGGGACGGACCCTATGGCTACACCTTC
CDR3: CASSSGDGPYGYTF

D: NA
V: TRBV5-6
J: TRBJ1-2
size: NA
DNA: TGTGCCAGCAGCCCCGAGGGGAATAACTATGGCTACACCTTC
CDR3: CASSPEGNNYGYTF

D: TRBD1
V: TRBV19
J: TRBJ1-1
size: NA
DNA: TGTGCCAGTAGCCCCCGACAGGGGAACACTGAAGCTTTCTTT
CDR3: CASSPRQGNTEAFF

D: NA
V: TRBV7-9
J: TRBJ1-6
size: NA
DNA: TGTGCCAGCAGCTCCTCCAGAGAAGATAATTCACCCCTCCACTTT
CDR3: CASSSSREDNSPLHF

D: NA
V: TRBV2
J: TRBJ2-7
size: NA
DNA: TGTGCCAGCAGTGAAGGGCTAACCTACGAGCAGTACTTC
CDR3: CASSEGLTYEQYF

D: NA
V: TRBV7-6
J: TRBJ2-6
size: NA
DNA: TGTGCCAGCAGCCCCCCGGCGGGGACTGGGGCCAACGTCCTGACTTTC
CDR3: CASSPPAGTGANVLTF

D: NA
V: TRBV7-8
J: TRBJ2-7
size: NA
DNA: TGTGCCAGCCCTTACTACGAGCAGTACTTC
CDR3: CASPYYEQYF

D: NA
V: TRBV2
J: TRBJ2-5
size: NA
DNA: TGTGCCAGCACCAAAGGGGTGGCAACGTACCAAGAGACCCAGTACTTC
CDR3: CASTKGVATYQETQYF

D: NA
V: TRBV18
J: TRBJ2-1
size: NA
DNA: TGTGCCAGCTCACCAGAGAAATCCTACAATGAGCAGTTCTTC
CDR3: CASSPEKSYNEQFF

D: NA
V: TRBV6-6
J: TRBJ2-7
size: few
DNA: TGTGCGTCAACCAGCAGTTACGAGCAGTACTTC
CDR3: CASTSSYEQYF

D: NA
V: TRBV5-1
J: TRBJ2-1
size: NA
DNA: TGCGCCAGCAGCTTGGGACCTTACAATGAGCAGTTCTTC
CDR3: CASSLGPYNEQFF

D: NA
V: TRBV29-1
J: TRBJ2-5
size: NA
DNA: TGCAGCGTTGAAGTGGATGGGGAGACCCAGTACTTC
CDR3: CSVEVDGETQYF

D: TRBD1
V: TRBV7-8
J: TRBJ2-1
size: NA
DNA: TGTGCCGGCAGCTCAGGGGGCGAATACAATGAGCAGTTCTTC
CDR3: CAGSSGGEYNEQFF

D: NA
V: TRBV7-8
J: TRBJ2-2
size: NA
DNA: TGTGCCAGCAGCTTATATGGTGCAACGACAGCTAGCACCGGGGAGCTGTTTTTT
CDR3: CASSLYGATTASTGELFF

D: NA
V: TRBV29-1
J: TRBJ2-3
size: few
DNA: TGCAGCGTTGACTCCCATGGGATGTCAGATACGCAGTATTTT
CDR3: CSVDSHGMSDTQYF

D: TRBD1
V: TRBV19
J: TRBJ1-1
size: NA
DNA: TGTGCCAGTAGTCCCGACCCCTCGACAGGGCCCTACACTGAAGCTTTCTTT
CDR3: CASSPDPSTGPYTEAFF

D: NA
V: TRBV25-1
J: TRBJ1-6
size: NA
DNA: TGTGCCAGCAGCGAATGGGCGGGACCCTATAATTCACCCCTCCACTTT
CDR3: CASSEWAGPYNSPLHF

D: NA
V: TRBV5-4
J: TRBJ1-2
size: NA
DNA: TGTGCCAGCAGCTTGGTTGGGGGGCAAAACTATGGCTACACCTTC
CDR3: CASSLVGGQNYGYTF

D: NA
V: TRBV27
J: TRBJ1-1
size: NA
DNA: TGTGCCACCAAAGGAGGGGCGTTAGCTTTCTTT
CDR3: CATKGGALAFF

D: TRBD2
V: TRBV10-3
J: TRBJ2-3
size: NA
DNA: TGTGCCATCAGTGAGTCAGCTAGCGGGGGCCCTTACACAGATACGCAGTATTTT
CDR3: CAISESASGGPYTDTQYF

D: TRBD2
V: TRBV6-5
J: TRBJ2-3
size: NA
DNA: TGTGCCAGCAGTTCTGTCCGGGGGGCAGATACGCAGTATTTT
CDR3: CASSSVRGADTQYF

D: NA
V: TRBV6-1
J: TRBJ2-7
size: NA
DNA: TGTGCCACCACCCTGTCCTACGAGCAGTACTTC
CDR3: CATTLSYEQYF

D: NA
V: TRBV5-4
J: TRBJ1-2
size: NA
DNA: TGTGCCAGCAGCCAGTTTGAAGGGCTACCCCAGTATGGCTACACCTTC
CDR3: CASSQFEGLPQYGYTF

D: NA
V: TRBV2
J: TRBJ1-5
size: NA
DNA: TGTGCCAGCAGTCGGAGCCAGAACAATCAGCCCCAGCATTTT
CDR3: CASSRSQNNQPQHF

D: TRBD2
V: TRBV29-1
J: TRBJ2-1
size: NA
DNA: TGCAGCGTTCGTCTAGCGGGGGGGCCTAAACTCTTCTATGAGCAGTTCTTC
CDR3: CSVRLAGGPKLFYEQFF

D: NA
V: TRBV14
J: TRBJ2-7
size: NA
DNA: TGTGCCAGCAGCCTCGGGACTGAGCAGTACTTC
CDR3: CASSLGTEQYF

D: TRBD2
V: TRBV10-3
J: TRBJ2-1
size: NA
DNA: TGTGCCATCAGAATGACTAGCGGGGGGGCGAATGAGCAGTTCTTC
CDR3: CAIRMTSGGANEQFF

D: TRBD1
V: TRBV27
J: TRBJ2-1
size: NA
DNA: TGTGCCAGCAGTTTTGGACAGGGGAGCTACAATGAGCAGTTCTTC
CDR3: CASSFGQGSYNEQFF

D: NA
V: TRBV30
J: TRBJ2-7
size: NA
DNA: TGTGCCTGGAGTTCGGGCAGGGGAGACGAGCAGTACTTC
CDR3: CAWSSGRGDEQYF

D: NA
V: TRBV27
J: TRBJ2-7
size: NA
DNA: TGTGCCAGCAGTCCCCTCAGGGGGGCAGGGTTCGAGCAGTACTTC
CDR3: CASSPLRGAGFEQYF

D: TRBD2
V: TRBV7-2
J: TRBJ2-2
size: NA
DNA: TGTGCCAGCAGCCCAGCTAGCGGGGGGGCCGGGGAGCTGTTTTTT
CDR3: CASSPASGGAGELFF

D: NA
V: TRBV6-5
J: TRBJ1-1
size: NA
DNA: TGTGCCATAGGGGGGGGTGGTAGCACTGAAGCTTTCTTT
CDR3: CAIGGGGSTEAFF

D: TRBD2
V: TRBV7-2
J: TRBJ2-3
size: NA
DNA: TGTGCCAGCAGCTTCGGACTAGCGGGGGGGCCATCGGTGGATACGCAGTATTTT
CDR3: CASSFGLAGGPSVDTQYF

D: NA
V: TRBV28
J: TRBJ2-5
size: NA
DNA: TGTGCCAGCAGGCTCAGTTTCCTGGGAAACCAAGAGACCCAGTACTTC
CDR3: CASRLSFLGNQETQYF

D: TRBD1
V: TRBV5-1
J: TRBJ2-3
size: once
DNA: TGCGCCAGCAGCGAGGGACAGGGGGAATCAGATACGCAGTATTTT
CDR3: CASSEGQGESDTQYF

D: TRBD2
V: TRBV5-8
J: TRBJ2-3
size: once
DNA: TGTGCCAGCAGCAAGGGGAGGGTATCTAGCACAGATACGCAGTATTTT
CDR3: CASSKGRVSSTDTQYF

D: TRBD1
V: TRBV29-1
J: TRBJ2-7
size: NA
DNA: TGCAGCGTTCTCGGGACAGGGGCCACCTACGAGCAGTACTTC
CDR3: CSVLGTGATYEQYF